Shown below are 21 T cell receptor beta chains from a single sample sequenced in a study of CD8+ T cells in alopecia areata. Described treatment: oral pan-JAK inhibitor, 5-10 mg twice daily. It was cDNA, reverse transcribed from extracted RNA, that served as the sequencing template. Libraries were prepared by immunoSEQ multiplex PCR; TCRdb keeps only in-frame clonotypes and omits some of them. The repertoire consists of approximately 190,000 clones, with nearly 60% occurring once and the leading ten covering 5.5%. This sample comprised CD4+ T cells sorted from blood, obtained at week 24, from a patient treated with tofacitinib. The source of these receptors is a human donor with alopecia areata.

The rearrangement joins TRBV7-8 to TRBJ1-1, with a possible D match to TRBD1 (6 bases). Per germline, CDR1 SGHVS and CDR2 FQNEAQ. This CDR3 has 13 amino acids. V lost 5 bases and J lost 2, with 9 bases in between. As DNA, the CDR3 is TGTGCCAGCAGCGCGGACAGTAACACTGAAGCTTTCTTT. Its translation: CASSADSNTEAFF.

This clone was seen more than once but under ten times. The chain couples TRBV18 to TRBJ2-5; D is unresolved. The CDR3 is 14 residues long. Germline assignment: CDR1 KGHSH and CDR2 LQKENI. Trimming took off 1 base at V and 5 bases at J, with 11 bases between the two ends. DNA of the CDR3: TGTGCCAGCTCACCACAGGGTCGGCGGGAGACCCAGTACTTC. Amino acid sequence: CASSPQGRRETQYF.

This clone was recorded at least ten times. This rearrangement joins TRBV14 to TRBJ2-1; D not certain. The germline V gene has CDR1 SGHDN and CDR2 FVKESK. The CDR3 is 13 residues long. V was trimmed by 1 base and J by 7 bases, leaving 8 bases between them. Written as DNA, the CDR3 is TGTGCCAGCAGCCAAGTGGACCTAAATGAGCAGTTCTTC. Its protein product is CASSQVDLNEQFF.

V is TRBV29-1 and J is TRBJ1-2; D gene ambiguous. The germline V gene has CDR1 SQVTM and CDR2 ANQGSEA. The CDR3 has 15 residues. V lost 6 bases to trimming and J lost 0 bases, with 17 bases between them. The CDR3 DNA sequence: TGCAGCGTCCCGTTGGCAGGATCTACTAACTATGGCTACACCTTC. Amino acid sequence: CSVPLAGSTNYGYTF.

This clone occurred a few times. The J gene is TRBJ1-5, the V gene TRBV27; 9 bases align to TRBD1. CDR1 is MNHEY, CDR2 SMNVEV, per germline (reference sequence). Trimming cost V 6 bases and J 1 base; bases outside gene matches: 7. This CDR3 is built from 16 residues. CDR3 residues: CASRMTGGVSNQPQHF. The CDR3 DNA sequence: TGTGCCAGCAGAATGACAGGGGGTGTGAGCAATCAGCCCCAGCATTTT.

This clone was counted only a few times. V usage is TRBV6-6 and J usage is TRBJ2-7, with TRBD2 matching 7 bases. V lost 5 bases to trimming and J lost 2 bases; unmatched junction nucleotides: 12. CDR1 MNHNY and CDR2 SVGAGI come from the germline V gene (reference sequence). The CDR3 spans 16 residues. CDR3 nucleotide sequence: TGTGCCAGCAGTCCAGCCGGGAGCGGGAAACCCTACGAGCAGTACTTC. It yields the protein CASSPAGSGKPYEQYF.

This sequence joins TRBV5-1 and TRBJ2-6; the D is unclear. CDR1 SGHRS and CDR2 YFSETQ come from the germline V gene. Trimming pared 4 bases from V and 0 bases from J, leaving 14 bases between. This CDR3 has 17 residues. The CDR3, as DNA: TGCGCCAGCAGCCGGAGTGGGCCCGACTCTGGGGCCAACGTCCTGACTTTC. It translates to CASSRSGPDSGANVLTF.

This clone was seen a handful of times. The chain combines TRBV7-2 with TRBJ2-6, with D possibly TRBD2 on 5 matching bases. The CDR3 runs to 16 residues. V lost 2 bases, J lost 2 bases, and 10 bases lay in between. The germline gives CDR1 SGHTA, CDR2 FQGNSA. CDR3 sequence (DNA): TGTGCCAGCAGCTTATCCCGGGATCCTGGGGCCAACGTCCTGACTTTC. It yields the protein CASSLSRDPGANVLTF. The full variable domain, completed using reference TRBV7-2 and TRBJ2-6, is GAGVSQSPSNKVTEKGKDVELRCDPISGHTALYWYRQSLGQGLEFLIYFQGNSAPDKSGLPSDRFSAERTGGSVSTLTIQRTQQEDSAVYLCASSLSRDPGANVLTFGAGSRLTVL.

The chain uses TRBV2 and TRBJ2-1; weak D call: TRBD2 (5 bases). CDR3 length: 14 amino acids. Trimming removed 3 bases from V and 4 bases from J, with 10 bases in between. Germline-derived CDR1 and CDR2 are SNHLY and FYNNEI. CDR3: CASSDSGAYNEQFF. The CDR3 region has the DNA TGTGCCAGCAGTGACAGCGGAGCATACAATGAGCAGTTCTTC.

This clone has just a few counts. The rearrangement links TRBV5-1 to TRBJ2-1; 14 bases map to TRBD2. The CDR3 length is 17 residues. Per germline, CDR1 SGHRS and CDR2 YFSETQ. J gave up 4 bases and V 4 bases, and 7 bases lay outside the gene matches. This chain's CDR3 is CASSVGLAGGPYNEQFF. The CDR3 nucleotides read TGCGCCAGCAGCGTCGGACTAGCGGGGGGACCATACAATGAGCAGTTCTTC.

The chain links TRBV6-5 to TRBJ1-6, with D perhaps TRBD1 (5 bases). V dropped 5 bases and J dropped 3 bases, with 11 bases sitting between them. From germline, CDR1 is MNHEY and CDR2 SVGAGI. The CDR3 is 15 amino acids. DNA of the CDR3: TGTGCCAGCAGTACAAGACAGTACTATAATTCACCCCTCCACTTT. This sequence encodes CASSTRQYYNSPLHF.

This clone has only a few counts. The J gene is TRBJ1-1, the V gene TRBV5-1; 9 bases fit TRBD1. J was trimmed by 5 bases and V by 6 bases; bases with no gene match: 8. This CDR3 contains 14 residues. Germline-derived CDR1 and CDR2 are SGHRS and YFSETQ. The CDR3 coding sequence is TGCGCCAGCACCATGACAGGGGGTGAAACTGAAGCTTTCTTT. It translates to CASTMTGGETEAFF.

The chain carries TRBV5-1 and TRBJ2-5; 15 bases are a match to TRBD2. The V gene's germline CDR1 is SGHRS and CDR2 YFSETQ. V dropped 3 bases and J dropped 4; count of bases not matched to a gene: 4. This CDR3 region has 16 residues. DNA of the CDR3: TGCGCCAGCAGCTGGACTAGCGGGGGGGCCGCAGAGACCCAGTACTTC. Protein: CASSWTSGGAAETQYF.

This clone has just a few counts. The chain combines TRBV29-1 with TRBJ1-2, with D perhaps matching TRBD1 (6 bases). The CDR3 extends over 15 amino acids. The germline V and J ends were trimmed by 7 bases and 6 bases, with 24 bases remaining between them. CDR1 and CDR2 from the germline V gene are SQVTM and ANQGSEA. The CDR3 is CSDEVPCTGRDGYTF. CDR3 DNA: TGCAGCGACGAGGTCCCCTGTACAGGGCGGGATGGCTACACCTTC. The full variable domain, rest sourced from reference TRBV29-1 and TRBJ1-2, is SAVISQKPSRDICQRGTSLTIQCQVDSQVTMMFWYRQQPGQSLTLIATANQGSEATYESGFVIDKFPISRPNLTFSTLTVSNMSPEDSSIYLCSDEVPCTGRDGYTFGSGTRLTVV.

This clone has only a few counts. The CDR3 sequence: CASSPIEGDTQYF. CDR3 sequence (DNA): TGTGCCAGCAGCCCGATTGAGGGAGATACGCAGTATTTT. The chain joins TRBV7-9 to TRBJ2-3, with a tentative D call TRBD2 (5 bases). Trimming removed 5 bases at V and 5 bases at J, with 11 bases between. Germline lookup yields CDR1 SEHNR and CDR2 FQNEAQ (reference sequence). This CDR3 comprises 13 residues.

CDR3 amino acids: CSVEDPGKGETQYF. DNA for the CDR3: TGCAGCGTTGAAGATCCGGGGAAAGGAGAGACCCAGTACTTC. The chain uses TRBV29-1 and TRBJ2-5, with a weak D call TRBD2 (5 bases). The CDR3 is 14 amino acids. Germline assignment: CDR1 SQVTM and CDR2 ANQGSEA. Between the trimmed V and J ends, which lost 0 bases and 4 bases, there was a span of 12 bases. The entire variable domain, with the rest obtained from reference TRBV29-1 and TRBJ2-5, is as follows: SAVISQKPSRDICQRGTSLTIQCQVDSQVTMMFWYRQQPGQSLTLIATANQGSEATYESGFVIDKFPISRPNLTFSTLTVSNMSPEDSSIYLCSVEDPGKGETQYFGPGTRLLVL.

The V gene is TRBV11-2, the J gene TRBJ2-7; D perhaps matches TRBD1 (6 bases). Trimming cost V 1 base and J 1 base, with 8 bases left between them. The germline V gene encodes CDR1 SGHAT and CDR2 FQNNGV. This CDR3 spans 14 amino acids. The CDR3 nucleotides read TGTGCCAGCAGCTTAGGACAGGTGTCCTACGAGCAGTACTTC. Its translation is CASSLGQVSYEQYF. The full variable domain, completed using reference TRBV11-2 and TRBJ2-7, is EAGVAQSPRYKIIEKRQSVAFWCNPISGHATLYWYQQILGQGPKLLIQFQNNGVVDDSQLPKDRFSAERLKGVDSTLKIQPAKLEDSAVYLCASSLGQVSYEQYFGPGTRLTVT.

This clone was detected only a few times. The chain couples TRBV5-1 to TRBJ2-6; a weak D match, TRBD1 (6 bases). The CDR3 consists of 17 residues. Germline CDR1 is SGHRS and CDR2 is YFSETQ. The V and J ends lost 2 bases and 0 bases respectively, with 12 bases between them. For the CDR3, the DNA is TGCGCCAGCAGCTTATCTACAGGGAGCTCTGGGGCCAACGTCCTGACTTTC. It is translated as CASSLSTGSSGANVLTF.

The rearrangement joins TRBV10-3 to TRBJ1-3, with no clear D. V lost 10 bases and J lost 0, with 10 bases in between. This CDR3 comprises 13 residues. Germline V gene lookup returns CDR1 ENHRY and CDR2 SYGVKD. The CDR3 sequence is CATSLSSGNTIYF. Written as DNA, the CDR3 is TGTGCCACCTCGTTGAGCTCTGGAAACACCATATATTTT.

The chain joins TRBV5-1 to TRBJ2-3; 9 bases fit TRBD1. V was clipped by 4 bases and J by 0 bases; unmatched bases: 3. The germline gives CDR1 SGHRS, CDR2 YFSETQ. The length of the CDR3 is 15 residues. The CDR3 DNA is TGCGCCAGCAGCGGGACAGGGAGGAGCACAGATACGCAGTATTTT. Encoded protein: CASSGTGRSTDTQYF.

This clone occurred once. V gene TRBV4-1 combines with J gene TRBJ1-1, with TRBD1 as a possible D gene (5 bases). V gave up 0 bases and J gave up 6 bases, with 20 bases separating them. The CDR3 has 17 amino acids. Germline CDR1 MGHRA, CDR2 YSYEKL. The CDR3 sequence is CASSQDPLGPGAPEAFF. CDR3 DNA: TGCGCCAGCAGCCAAGATCCCCTGGGGCCCGGGGCCCCTGAAGCTTTCTTT.